A single T cell receptor beta chain is shown here with its context. The antigen is not known. The data derive from a study of shared clonotypes between healthy human individuals. Notes on the study in general: Large sequencing depth failed to make sorted-subset sequencing complete, rarefaction showed. The authors expected sequencing depth to affect clonotype sharing among donors. Estimated richness values were generally larger in naive subsets than in memory subsets.

The method was immunoSEQ multiplex PCR; TCRdb's version includes in-frame clones alone and lacks a portion of them. The table has millions of clones, approximately 95% seen once. CDR3 length: 16 amino acids. Every donor, a Caucasian adult, lived in Nashville, Tennessee. V and J are TRBV21-1 and TRBJ2-3; the listed D gene, TRBD1, was not tested against the DNA. TRBV21-1 is flagged as a pseudogene. The specimen sequenced was naive CD4+ T cells from PBMCs. Subset here: CD45RA+ positively selected. The sequence was collected from a man aged 18 to 35 in good health. Some clones in this sample may be carry-over from other donors' samples. DNA of the CDR3: TGTGCCAGCAGCAAAGGGGGGACAGGGGTAACAGATACGCAGTATTTT. It codes for CASSKGGTGVTDTQYF.